These T cell receptor beta chains were read from a single sample in a study of blood T cell repertoires in COVID-19. Clones were read by immunoSEQ multiplex PCR, and TCRdb kept only the in-frame ones, dropping some. The data show some 210,000 clones, with 82% seen just once and over 9.5% held by the top ten. Sequencing was performed on peripheral blood. Source of these receptors: a middle-aged woman with acute or convalescent COVID-19. The conserved cysteine and the conserved F or W are not part of the CDR3 here. Rows may omit the clone size; those that give it use once, few, many or a size class.

>TRBJ2-1|NA|TRBV7-6
ASSPRTSGYNEQF
>TRBJ1-5|NA|TRBV27
ASSFTGSNQPQH
>TRBJ2-5|NA|TRBV9
ASSARQGQQETQY
>TRBJ1-2|NA|TRBV3-1/TRBV3-2
ASSQGQSYGYT
>TRBJ2-7|NA|TRBV6-2/TRBV6-3
ASSYRGRDYEQY
>TRBJ2-1|NA|TRBV11-3
ASSLGPETYNEQF
>TRBJ1-2|NA|TRBV16
ASSLRGRGRGDYGYT
>TRBJ2-1|NA|TRBV7-8
ASSLRQGAYNEQF
>TRBJ1-3|once|TRBV13
ASSFRTGGNTIY
>TRBJ2-1|few|TRBV11-2
ASSLDRFGSYNEQF
>TRBJ2-7|NA|TRBV20-1
SGVTGTEQY
>TRBJ2-1|NA|TRBV11-2
ASSLFWSGGYNEQF
>TRBJ1-2|few|TRBV7-2
ASSFGTDNYGYT
>TRBJ1-5|NA|TRBV3-1/TRBV3-2
ASSPGGFDQPQH
>TRBJ2-3|NA|TRBV6-5
ASRPGGGSTDTQY
>TRBJ1-2|NA|TRBV19
ASSASPPVDSNYGYT
>TRBJ2-7|once|TRBV19
ASSTRQGGEQY
>TRBJ2-3|NA|TRBV2
AGEGGGSTDTQY
>TRBJ2-5|NA|TRBV11-2
ASSAAAETQY
>TRBJ1-2|NA|TRBV6-4
ASSGSGNYGYT
>TRBJ2-7|NA|TRBV11-2
ASSLGSSYEQY
>TRBJ2-3|NA|TRBV5-5
ASSLGRIAGGHLYTQY
>TRBJ2-1|NA|TRBV7-3
ASSRQGGNEQF
>TRBJ1-1|NA|TRBV6-2/TRBV6-3
ASSYTWTGMNTEAF
>TRBJ2-6|once|TRBV30
VRTRGLVGANVLT
>TRBJ2-1|NA|TRBV6-5
ASSYGSGNEQF
>TRBJ1-4|NA|TRBV5-1
ASTRDRGIGGEKLF
>TRBJ1-5|NA|TRBV19
ASSIGGTNQPQH
>TRBJ1-1|NA|TRBV6-6
ASRMDSYQNTEAF